The clone carrying this T cell receptor beta chain was recorded once. The source of the sample is a study of blood T cell repertoires in COVID-19. As for the study in general: From the United States, Italy and Spain came samples of acute and convalescent COVID-19. PBMCs, B-cell-depleted T cells, or T cells provided the cDNA or gDNA that made up the material.

Germline V lookup: CDR1 SGHVS, CDR2 FQNEAQ. V shed 6 bases and J shed 2 bases, with 13 bases lying between them. The CDR3 covers 14 residues. Authors' analysis steps: Reference gene primers were amplified, and this amplification served to estimate nucleated cell counts. The method was immunoSEQ multiplex PCR; TCRdb's version includes in-frame clones alone and lacks a portion of them. V and J calls and clone size are given by that table; D and trimming were obtained from the DNA. The table includes roughly 190,000 clones, roughly 82% detected once. The chain couples TRBV7-8 to TRBJ2-5; perhaps TRBD2 as D (7 bases). The sequenced sample consisted of peripheral blood. The TCR originated in a woman aged 60-70 years with COVID-19, enrolled during active disease. Here the CDR3 reads CASRGGGLQETQYF. The DNA for the CDR3 is TGTGCCAGCAGAGGGGGAGGGTTACAAGAGACCCAGTACTTC.